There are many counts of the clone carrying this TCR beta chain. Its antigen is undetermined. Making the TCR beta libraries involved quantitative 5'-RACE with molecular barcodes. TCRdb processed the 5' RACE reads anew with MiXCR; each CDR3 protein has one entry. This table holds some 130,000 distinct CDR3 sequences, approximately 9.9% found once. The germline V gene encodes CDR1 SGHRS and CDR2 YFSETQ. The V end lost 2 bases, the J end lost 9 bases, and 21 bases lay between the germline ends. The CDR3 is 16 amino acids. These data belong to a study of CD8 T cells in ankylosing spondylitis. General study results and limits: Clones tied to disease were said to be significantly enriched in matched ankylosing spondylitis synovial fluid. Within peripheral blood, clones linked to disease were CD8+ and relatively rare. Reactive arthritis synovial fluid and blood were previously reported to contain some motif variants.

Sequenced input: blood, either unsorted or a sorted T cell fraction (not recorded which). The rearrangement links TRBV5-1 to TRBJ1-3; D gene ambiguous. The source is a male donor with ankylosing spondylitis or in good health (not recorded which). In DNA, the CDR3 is TGCGCCAGCAGCTTTAGCCCAGACTCTGGAGTGGGCACCATATATTTT. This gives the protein CASSFSPDSGVGTIYF.